The 2 T cell receptor beta chains below all came from one sample that was sequenced in a study of cytomegalovirus exposure and HLA in healthy donors. The PCR employed 60 Vbeta primers together with 13 Jbeta primers. Here immunoSEQ multiplex PCR was the method, and the copy in TCRdb shows in-frame clones only, minus some. The sample holds fewer than 200,000 clones, about three quarters seen once. Sequencing was done on a sample of PBMCs. The source of these receptors is a female donor in good health and CMV-seronegative.

V usage is TRBV28 and J usage is TRBJ1-2; the D is unclear. Per the germline V gene, CDR1 is MDHEN and CDR2 is SYDVKM. The CDR3 extends over 12 amino acids. V gave up 6 bases and J gave up 4 bases, with 9 bases separating them. CDR3 residues: CASRRASYGYTF. CDR3 bases: TGTGCCAGCAGGAGGGCAAGCTATGGCTACACCTTC.

V is TRBV29-1 and J is TRBJ2-5; 9 positions agree with TRBD2. The CDR3 extends over 13 amino acids. After removal of 7 bases from V and 5 bases from J, the junction contained 8 bases not matched to a gene. Germline CDR1 is SQVTM and CDR2 is ANQGSEA. CDR3 bases: TGCAGCGCTGCGGGGGGGCGAGATGAGACCCAGTACTTC. Translated, it gives CSAAGGRDETQYF.